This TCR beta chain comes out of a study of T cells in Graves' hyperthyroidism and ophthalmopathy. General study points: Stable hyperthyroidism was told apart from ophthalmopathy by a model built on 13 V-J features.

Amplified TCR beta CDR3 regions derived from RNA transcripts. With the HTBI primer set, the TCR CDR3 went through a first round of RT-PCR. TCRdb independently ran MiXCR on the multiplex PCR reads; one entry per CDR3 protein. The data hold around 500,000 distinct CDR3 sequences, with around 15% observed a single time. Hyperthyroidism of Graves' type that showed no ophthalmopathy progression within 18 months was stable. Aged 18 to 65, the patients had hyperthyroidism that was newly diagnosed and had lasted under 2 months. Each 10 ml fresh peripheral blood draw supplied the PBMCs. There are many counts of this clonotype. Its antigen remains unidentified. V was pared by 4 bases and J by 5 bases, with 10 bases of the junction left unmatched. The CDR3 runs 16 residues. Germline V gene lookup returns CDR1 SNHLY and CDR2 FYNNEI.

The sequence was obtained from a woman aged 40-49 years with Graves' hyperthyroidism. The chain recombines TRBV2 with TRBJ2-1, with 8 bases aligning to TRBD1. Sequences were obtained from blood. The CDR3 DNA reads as TGTGCCAGCAGTGGGCCCCCGGGACAGGCGGACAATGAGCAGTTCTTC. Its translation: CASSGPPGQADNEQFF.